This passage covers 28 T cell receptor beta chains from one sample sequenced in a study of blood T cell repertoires in COVID-19. TCRdb's table, derived via immunoSEQ multiplex PCR, lists solely in-frame clones and lacks some. The sample holds 250,000 to 300,000 clones, roughly four fifths seen once. Input material: PBMCs or T cells enriched from blood (not recorded which). The receptors derive from a man in his forties who had been exposed to COVID-19.

The rearrangement uses TRBV7-9 and TRBJ2-5; TRBD1 agrees at 8 bases. The CDR3 sequence is 16 residues long. Germline loops: CDR1 SEHNR, CDR2 FQNEAQ (reference sequence). V shed 4 bases, J shed 4 bases, and the junction held 11 bases outside the gene matches. The chain's CDR3 is CASSSNDRGTRETQYF. In DNA form, the CDR3 reads TGTGCCAGCAGCTCCAATGACAGGGGAACGCGAGAGACCCAGTACTTC.

This clone was recorded many times. The genes are TRBV29-1 and TRBJ2-4; 8 nucleotides match TRBD2. Germline V lookup: CDR1 SQVTM, CDR2 ANQGSEA. Trimming cost V 7 bases and J 0 bases; bases outside gene matches: 2. The CDR3 length is 13 residues. In DNA form, the CDR3 reads TGCAGCGCCGGGGGGGGAGCCAAAAACATTCAGTACTTC. Protein: CSAGGGAKNIQYF.

V usage is TRBV2 and J usage is TRBJ2-1; 11 bases fit TRBD2. CDR1 is SNHLY, CDR2 FYNNEI, per germline. V was pared by 3 bases and J by 9 bases, with 7 bases of the junction left unmatched. The CDR3 spans 15 residues. CDR3 in DNA: TGTGCCAGCAGTGAGGTCCTAGCGGGAGGCGGTGAGCAGTTCTTC. This codes for CASSEVLAGGGEQFF.

In its sample, this clone was seen a few times. V gene TRBV5-1 combines with J gene TRBJ1-6; 8 bases match TRBD1. The CDR3 sequence is 15 residues long. V trimming: 5 bases; J trimming: 5 bases; junction bases outside the gene matches: 6. CDR1 and CDR2 from the germline V gene are SGHRS and YFSETQ. The CDR3 DNA sequence: TGCGCCAGCAGAGTAGGACAGGGAGATAATTCACCCCTCCACTTT. It specifies CASRVGQGDNSPLHF.

The chain joins TRBV7-3 to TRBJ1-2; D gene ambiguous. This CDR3 has 14 residues. Trimming cost V 0 bases and J 2 bases, with 7 bases left between them. Germline-derived CDR1 and CDR2 are SGHTA and FQGTGA. The CDR3 DNA reads as TGTGCCAGCAGCTTAACGAGAGGGAACTATGGCTACACCTTC. This translates into CASSLTRGNYGYTF.

This chain joins TRBV12-1 and TRBJ2-1; the D call TRBD1 from the table was never checked on the DNA. TRBV12-1 is recorded as a pseudogene. This CDR3 has 18 residues. The CDR3 nucleotides read TGTGCCAGCAGCTTTGAATCGCGTCTTGTCCCAGGCTACAATGAGCAGTTCTTC. Amino acid sequence: CASSFESRLVPGYNEQFF.

DNA for the CDR3: TGCAGTGCTACCACTCCTGAAGCTTTCTTT. Its protein product is CSATTPEAFF. The rearrangement joins TRBV20-1 to TRBJ1-1; D not resolved. The V end was cut by 4 bases, the J end by 6 bases, with 6 bases between. The CDR3 extends over 10 amino acids. From germline, CDR1 is DFQATT and CDR2 SNEGSKA (reference sequence).

The V call is TRBV29-1, the J call TRBJ1-2; no firm D call. The V gene lost 4 bases and the J gene lost 4 bases, with 13 bases spanning the gap. The CDR3 covers 13 residues. The germline gives CDR1 SQVTM, CDR2 ANQGSEA. The CDR3: CSVVGQALYGYTF. The CDR3 DNA reads TGCAGCGTTGTGGGCCAGGCCCTCTATGGCTACACCTTC.

The chain uses TRBV29-1 and TRBJ2-5; 7 positions agree with TRBD1. This CDR3 contains 12 residues. V trimming: 7 bases; J trimming: 5 bases; junction bases outside the gene matches: 7. Germline CDR1 and CDR2: SQVTM and ANQGSEA. The CDR3 coding sequence is TGCAGCGCCACGACAGGGTGGGAGACCCAGTACTTC. This sequence encodes CSATTGWETQYF.

This clone was found once. The chain couples TRBV6-5 to TRBJ1-1; perhaps TRBD1 as D (5 bases). CDR3 size: 14 residues. Trimming pared 2 bases from V and 0 bases from J, leaving 7 bases between. The germline V gene has CDR1 MNHEY and CDR2 SVGAGI. The CDR3 reads CASSYQGMNTEAFF. CDR3 coding DNA: TGTGCCAGCAGTTACCAGGGCATGAACACTGAAGCTTTCTTT.

This clone has a handful of counts. CDR3 DNA sequence: TGCGCCAGCAGCTTTGGCCAGGGGGGAGGCTACACCTTC. It codes for CASSFGQGGGYTF. The chain employs TRBV5-1 and TRBJ1-2; 7 bases agree with TRBD1. This CDR3 has 13 amino acids. Per the germline V gene, CDR1 is SGHRS and CDR2 is YFSETQ. The junction had 6 bases not matched to a gene; V was cut back by 2 bases and J by 8 bases.

This chain joins TRBV10-2 and TRBJ2-1; 8 nucleotides align to TRBD2. The germline gives CDR1 WSHSY, CDR2 SAAADI. V trimming: 8 bases; J trimming: 6 bases; junction bases outside the gene matches: 6. CDR3 length: 13 residues. In nucleotides, the CDR3 is TGCGCCAGCCTGGCGGGAGGCGGCAATGAGCAGTTCTTC. As protein: CASLAGGGNEQFF.

This clone was recorded once. The V gene is TRBV5-6, the J gene TRBJ1-2; no reliable D call. Germline CDR1 is SGHDT and CDR2 is YYEEEE. Trimming pared 3 bases from V and 9 bases from J, leaving 9 bases between. The CDR3 runs to 11 residues. CDR3 in DNA: TGTGCCAGCAGCTGGGGAGACAGCTACACCTTC. Residues: CASSWGDSYTF.

The chain has TRBV10-1 and TRBJ2-7; D uncertain. CDR1 and CDR2 from the germline V gene are WNHNN and SYGVQD (reference sequence). The CDR3 has 12 residues. The V gene lost 3 bases and the J gene lost 3 bases, with 6 bases spanning the gap. The CDR3 protein is CASSEQSYEQYF. The CDR3 DNA is TGCGCCAGCAGTGAACAAAGCTACGAGCAGTACTTC.

This clone was observed a single time. The V call is TRBV7-6, the J call TRBJ2-4, with 8 bases lining up with TRBD2. CDR1 and CDR2 (germline): SGHVS, FNYEAQ. V lost 3 bases to trimming and J lost 1 base; unmatched junction nucleotides: 5. The length of the CDR3 is 16 residues. The CDR3 DNA follows: TGTGCCAGCAGCTTTTCACTAGCGGATGCCAAAAACATTCAGTACTTC. Protein sequence: CASSFSLADAKNIQYF.

The chain has TRBV18 and TRBJ1-5; no clear D. V lost 3 bases and J lost 1, with 10 bases in between. The germline V gene has CDR1 KGHSH and CDR2 LQKENI. This CDR3 has 15 amino acids. This CDR3 is CASSPGPGSNQPQHF. The CDR3 nucleotides are TGTGCCAGCTCACCTGGGCCCGGCAGCAATCAGCCCCAGCATTTT. The variable domain in full, completed from reference TRBV18 and TRBJ1-5, reads NAGVMQNPRHLVRRRGQEARLRCSPMKGHSHVYWYRQLPEEGLKFMVYLQKENIIDESGMPKERFSAEFPKEGPSILRIQQVVRGDSAAYFCASSPGPGSNQPQHFGDGTRLSIL.

This chain links TRBV12-5 with TRBJ2-1, with D tentatively TRBD2 (6 bases). Germline CDR1 LGHNT, CDR2 FRNRAP. CDR3 size: 17 residues. The germline V and J ends were trimmed by 6 bases and 8 bases, with 26 bases remaining between them. Here the CDR3 reads CASGRGGLLESGHEQFF. In nucleotides, the CDR3 is TGTGCTAGTGGCCGAGGAGGGCTTCTAGAATCGGGCCATGAGCAGTTCTTC.

This chain links TRBV5-1 with TRBJ1-4, with D perhaps TRBD1 (6 bases). Trimming cost V 4 bases and J 6 bases, with 16 bases left between them. The CDR3 totals 15 residues. The V gene's germline CDR1 is SGHRS and CDR2 YFSETQ. CDR3 DNA: TGCGCCAGCAGCCCAGGGGCGGCAGGGTATGAAAAACTGTTTTTT. Its protein product is CASSPGAAGYEKLFF.

The chain links TRBV19 to TRBJ2-5; D is undetermined. The CDR3 spans 13 residues. With 3 bases removed from V and 5 bases from J, the gap between germline ends came to 10 bases. Germline-derived CDR1 and CDR2 are LNHDA and SQIVND (reference sequence). The CDR3 region has the DNA TGTGCCAGTAGTATGTCCGACGGGGAGACCCAGTACTTC. Its translation is CASSMSDGETQYF.

V gene TRBV10-3 combines with J gene TRBJ1-2; D is possibly TRBD1 (5 bases). The V end lost 5 bases, the J end lost 4 bases, and 11 bases lay between the germline ends. The CDR3 loop spans 13 amino acids. Germline V gene sequence: CDR1 ENHRY, CDR2 SYGVKD. The CDR3 spells CAISSQGGYGYTF. CDR3 in DNA: TGTGCCATCAGTTCCCAGGGAGGCTATGGCTACACCTTC.

The chain is built from TRBV30 and TRBJ1-2; 7 positions match TRBD1. Germline loops: CDR1 GTSNPN, CDR2 SVGIG (reference sequence). Trimming cost V 6 bases and J 1 base; bases outside gene matches: 8. This CDR3 is built from 14 residues. CDR3: CACPTGASNYGYTF. The CDR3 DNA sequence: TGTGCCTGCCCTACAGGGGCTAGTAACTATGGCTACACCTTC. Full variable domain (rest looked up from reference TRBV30 and TRBJ1-2): SQTIHQWPATLVQPVGSPLSLECTVEGTSNPNLYWYRQAAGRGLQLLFYSVGIGQISSEVPQNLSASRPQDRQFILSSKKLLLSDSGFYLCACPTGASNYGYTFGSGTRLTVV.

The rearrangement links TRBV7-3 to TRBJ2-3; TRBD1 matches at 10 bases. Germline V gene lookup returns CDR1 SGHTA and CDR2 FQGTGA. The ends lost 5 bases at V and 4 bases at J; junction bases unmatched: 6. This CDR3 spans 15 amino acids. DNA of the CDR3: TGTGCCAGCAGCCCCTTTGGACAGGGGGCAGATACGCAGTATTTT. Translation gives CASSPFGQGADTQYF.

This clone appeared a single time. The rearrangement links TRBV25-1 to TRBJ1-4, with 8 bases lining up with TRBD1. The CDR3 runs to 15 residues. CDR1 and CDR2 (germline): MGHDK, SYGVNS. Trimming at V came to 3 bases and at J to 2 bases, leaving 2 bases not matched to a gene. CDR3 loop: CASSDQGATNEKLFF. CDR3 in DNA: TGTGCCAGCAGTGACCAGGGGGCGACTAATGAAAAACTGTTTTTT.

The chain uses TRBV7-9 and TRBJ1-2, with TRBD1 as a possible D gene (6 bases). The germline V and J ends were trimmed by 1 base and 5 bases, with 17 bases remaining between them. CDR1 and CDR2 from the germline V gene are SEHNR and FQNEAQ (reference sequence). This CDR3 has 16 amino acids. As DNA, the CDR3 is TGTGCCAGCAGCTTAGGCCGGGAGGGGGTGTTATATGGCTACACCTTC. As protein: CASSLGREGVLYGYTF. The full variable domain, rest sourced from reference TRBV7-9 and TRBJ1-2, is DTGVSQNPRHKITKRGQNVTFRCDPISEHNRLYWYRQTLGQGPEFLTYFQNEAQLEKSRLLSDRFSAERPKGSFSTLEIQRTEQGDSAMYLCASSLGREGVLYGYTFGSGTRLTVV.

The V gene is TRBV6-5, the J gene TRBJ2-7, with D possibly being TRBD2 (6 bases). V lost 10 bases to trimming and J lost 6 bases, with 22 bases between them. Per the germline V gene, CDR1 is MNHEY and CDR2 is SVGAGI. The CDR3 runs 14 residues. CDR3 sequence (DNA): TGTGCCACCAAACCAGCGGGCGCGGCCTCCGAGCAGTACTTC. It translates to CATKPAGAASEQYF.

The chain links TRBV9 to TRBJ2-7; 9 bases agree with TRBD2. CDR1 SGDLS and CDR2 YYNGEE come from the germline V gene. V trimming: 0 bases; J trimming: 4 bases; junction bases outside the gene matches: 5. This CDR3 has 15 amino acids. The CDR3 nucleotides are TGTGCCAGCAGCGTAGATGGCGGGAGGGGGTACGAGCAGTACTTC. Translating it yields CASSVDGGRGYEQYF.

The chain has TRBV7-8 and TRBJ2-5, with D perhaps matching TRBD1 (6 bases). Germline-derived CDR1 and CDR2 are SGHVS and FQNEAQ. Trimming removed 5 bases from V and 9 bases from J, with 13 bases in between. The CDR3 length is 12 residues. DNA of the CDR3: TGTGCCAGCAGCCCAGGGGCTGGCTCCCAGTACTTC. It specifies CASSPGAGSQYF.

This clone is a singleton in its sample. Within the sample, other DNA sequences also encode this same CDR3. V is TRBV5-1 and J is TRBJ1-3; no clear D. Trimming pared 0 bases from V and 4 bases from J, leaving 8 bases between. The CDR3 consists of 14 residues. Germline CDR1 SGHRS, CDR2 YFSETQ. The CDR3 DNA is TGCGCCAGCAGCTTGGGAGTGAGCGGAAACACCATATATTTT. Protein product: CASSLGVSGNTIYF. The whole variable domain, remainder taken from reference TRBV5-1 and TRBJ1-3, is KAGVTQTPRYLIKTRGQQVTLSCSPISGHRSVSWYQQTPGQGLQFLFEYFSETQRNKGNFPGRFSGRQFSNSRSEMNVSTLELGDSALYLCASSLGVSGNTIYFGEGSWLTVV.